Below, 21 T cell receptor beta chains from the same sample are listed, as sequenced in a study of CD8 T cells in ankylosing spondylitis. The antigens for these receptors are not known. Whole-study findings and limits: About 8 highly homologous variants made up a TCR beta motif that seemed to typify ankylosing spondylitis blood.

TCRdb recomputed calls from the 5' RACE reads with MiXCR, one row per CDR3 protein. Of approximately 550,000 distinct CDR3 sequences detected, roughly 13% appear once; the ten largest clones hold approximately 6.3%. Sequenced sample: blood, either unsorted or a sorted T cell fraction (not recorded which). These receptors all stem from a male donor with ankylosing spondylitis.

This clonotype was seen ten or more times. V is TRBV20-1 and J is TRBJ1-4; 9 bases agree with TRBD1. Germline V lookup: CDR1 DFQATT, CDR2 SNEGSKA (reference sequence). V lost 2 bases and J lost 6; bases outside the gene matches: 4. The length of the CDR3 is 14 residues. The CDR3 nucleotides are TGCAGTGCTAGACGGGGACAGGGTGATGAAAAACTGTTTTTT. Translated, it gives CSARRGQGDEKLFF.

The genes are TRBV3-1 and TRBJ2-1; 8 nucleotides match TRBD2. The J segment lost 7 bases and the V segment lost 0 bases, leaving 8 bases of the junction unmatched. CDR3 size: 16 residues. Germline CDR1 reads LGHDT; CDR2 reads YNNKEL (reference sequence). CDR3 sequence reads: CASSQESSGRGNEQFF. The CDR3 DNA is TGTGCCAGCAGCCAAGAGTCAAGCGGGAGAGGTAATGAGCAGTTCTTC.

This clonotype was detected only a few times. V and J are TRBV5-1 and TRBJ2-3; 9 bases map to TRBD1. V gave up 4 bases and J gave up 3 bases; unmatched junction bases: 9. The CDR3 consists of 16 residues. Germline lookup yields CDR1 SGHRS and CDR2 YFSETQ. The CDR3 loop reads CASSRRDRDSTDTQYF. CDR3 DNA sequence: TGCGCCAGCAGCAGAAGGGACAGGGATTCGACAGATACGCAGTATTTT. Supplemented by reference TRBV5-1 and TRBJ2-3, the full variable domain reads KAGVTQTPRYLIKTRGQQVTLSCSPISGHRSVSWYQQTPGQGLQFLFEYFSETQRNKGNFPGRFSGRQFSNSRSEMNVSTLELGDSALYLCASSRRDRDSTDTQYFGPGTRLTVL.

The chain couples TRBV7-7 to TRBJ2-1; D is ambiguous. The CDR3 spans 14 residues. The V end lost 0 bases, the J end lost 6 bases, and 9 bases lay between the germline ends. Germline CDR1 SSHAT, CDR2 FNYEAQ (reference sequence). The CDR3 nucleotides are TGTGCCAGCAGCTTAGCCTACACCGTCAATGAGCAGTTCTTC. Amino acids: CASSLAYTVNEQFF.

At least ten counts were recorded for this clonotype. V is TRBV3-1 and J is TRBJ1-1; D is unresolved. The CDR3 runs 15 residues. The germline gives CDR1 LGHDT, CDR2 YNNKEL (reference sequence). Deletions cut 4 bases from V and 1 base from J, with 13 bases between. The DNA for the CDR3 is TGTGCCAGCAGCCTCATGTCGGCTCCGAACACTGAAGCTTTCTTT. This gives the protein CASSLMSAPNTEAFF. The full variable domain, completed using reference TRBV3-1 and TRBJ1-1, is DTAVSQTPKYLVTQMGNDKSIKCEQNLGHDTMYWYKQDSKKFLKIMFSYNNKELIINETVPNRFSPKSPDKAHLNLHINSLELGDSAVYFCASSLMSAPNTEAFFGQGTRLTVV.

The chain joins TRBV12-3 or TRBV12-4 to TRBJ2-1, with TRBD2 identical over 8 bases. The trim removed 5 bases at V and 2 bases at J, leaving 5 bases unmatched. This CDR3 has 15 amino acids. CDR3 nucleotide sequence: TGTGCCAGCAGTGTTCCGGGACTAGCCTACAATGAGCAGTTCTTC. This encodes CASSVPGLAYNEQFF.

This clonotype was recorded at least ten times. The rearrangement uses TRBV6-1 and TRBJ1-4, with D tentatively TRBD1 (6 bases). The V end was cut by 6 bases, the J end by 0 bases, with 11 bases between. This CDR3 spans 15 amino acids. Per germline, CDR1 MNHNS and CDR2 SASEGT. CDR3 protein: CASSLNRATNEKLFF. The DNA of the CDR3 is TGTGCCAGCAGCCTAAACAGGGCAACTAATGAAAAACTGTTTTTT.

The chain has TRBV29-1 and TRBJ1-2, with D possibly matching TRBD1 (6 bases). Germline CDR1 and CDR2: SQVTM and ANQGSEA. V was trimmed by 1 base and J by 2 bases, leaving 11 bases between them. This CDR3 is built from 14 residues. CDR3 region: CSVEVQGKNYGYTF. For the CDR3, the DNA is TGCAGCGTTGAAGTGCAGGGGAAGAACTATGGCTACACCTTC.

This clonotype has at least ten counts. The J gene is TRBJ2-3, the V gene TRBV9; D is possibly TRBD1 or TRBD2 (5 bases each). V gave up 3 bases and J gave up 0 bases, with 17 bases separating them. Germline V gives CDR1 SGDLS, CDR2 YYNGEE. The CDR3 length is 17 residues. The CDR3 nucleotides are TGTGCCAGCAGCGGAGGGAAGGGGTTCGCTAGCACAGATACGCAGTATTTT. Its protein is CASSGGKGFASTDTQYF.

This clonotype appeared a few times. The chain uses TRBV7-9 and TRBJ2-6; D may match TRBD1 or TRBD2 (5 bases each). Germline loops: CDR1 SEHNR, CDR2 FQNEAQ (reference sequence). The CDR3 length is 16 residues. Trimming left V 5 bases short and J 2 bases short, with 13 bases between. The CDR3 DNA reads as TGTGCCAGCAGCCCGGAGTCGGGACCTGGGGCCAACGTCCTGACTTTC. Protein product: CASSPESGPGANVLTF.

This clonotype was counted many times. V usage is TRBV12-3 or TRBV12-4 and J usage is TRBJ2-1; 9 bases fit TRBD2. V gave up 7 bases and J gave up 3 bases; unmatched junction bases: 7. The CDR3 spans 15 residues. The CDR3 sequence is CASTKTSGYYNEQFF. In DNA form, the CDR3 reads TGTGCCAGCACGAAGACTAGCGGTTACTACAATGAGCAGTTCTTC.

This clonotype was found a few times. The V and J genes are TRBV12-3 or TRBV12-4 and TRBJ1-1; D call uncertain. The CDR3 consists of 14 residues. V lost 3 bases to trimming and J lost 5 bases, with 13 bases between them. The CDR3 loop reads CASSLYGASTEAFF. For the CDR3, the DNA is TGTGCCAGCAGTTTGTATGGAGCGAGTACTGAAGCTTTCTTT.

The chain carries TRBV21-1 and TRBJ2-3; the DNA was not used to check the table's D call, TRBD2. TRBV21-1 is a pseudogene. There are 18 residues in the CDR3. The CDR3 DNA reads TGTGCCAGCAGCAAAGCGCTTTTCGGGCGGGAGTTAGGGGATACGCAGTATTTT. Encoded protein: CASSKALFGRELGDTQYF.

Ten or more counts support this clonotype. V gene TRBV20-1 combines with J gene TRBJ2-1, with TRBD2 identical over 7 bases. Germline V gives CDR1 DFQATT, CDR2 SNEGSKA (reference sequence). The CDR3 consists of 12 residues. The trim removed 3 bases at V and 13 bases at J, leaving 9 bases unmatched. The CDR3 spells CSASSPREAQFF. The CDR3 DNA is TGCAGTGCTAGTTCACCCCGGGAGGCCCAGTTCTTC.

This clonotype has just a few counts. The chain is built from TRBV6-5 and TRBJ2-5; TRBD2 aligns across 11 bases. This CDR3 has 17 amino acids. Germline loops: CDR1 MNHEY, CDR2 SVGAGI. V shed 2 bases and J 6 bases; nucleotides not matched to a gene: 11. For the CDR3, the DNA is TGTGCCAGCAGTTACGGGGTTAGCGGGAGGGCCTTACAGACCCAGTACTTC. Translation: CASSYGVSGRALQTQYF.

This clonotype was seen ten or more times. The chain combines TRBV14 with TRBJ2-2; 8 bases match TRBD1. This CDR3 has 15 residues. The germline V gene has CDR1 SGHDN and CDR2 FVKESK. The V segment lost 2 bases and the J segment 4 bases; nucleotides outside the gene matches: 3. The CDR3 region has the DNA TGTGCCAGCAGCCAAAAGCAGGGGGCCACCGGGGAGCTGTTTTTT. This encodes CASSQKQGATGELFF.

This clonotype was picked up many times. The gene calls are TRBV4-2 and TRBJ2-3; 7 nucleotides align to TRBD2. The junction had 6 bases not matched to a gene; V was cut back by 0 bases and J by 3 bases. The CDR3 length is 16 residues. From germline, CDR1 is LGHNA and CDR2 YNFKEQ. CDR3 coding DNA: TGTGCCAGCAGCCAAGAGGGGAGGGCCGTTACAGATACGCAGTATTTT. Its translation is CASSQEGRAVTDTQYF.

This clonotype has ten or more counts. The chain recombines TRBV5-1 with TRBJ1-1, with 7 bases fitting TRBD1. There are 15 residues in the CDR3. Trimming removed 2 bases from V and 0 bases from J; junction bases left unmatched: 4. CDR1 and CDR2 from the germline V gene are SGHRS and YFSETQ. The CDR3 protein is CASSFDRVLNTEAFF. The CDR3 DNA reads TGCGCCAGCAGCTTTGACAGGGTTTTGAACACTGAAGCTTTCTTT. The whole variable domain, filled in from reference TRBV5-1 and TRBJ1-1, reads KAGVTQTPRYLIKTRGQQVTLSCSPISGHRSVSWYQQTPGQGLQFLFEYFSETQRNKGNFPGRFSGRQFSNSRSEMNVSTLELGDSALYLCASSFDRVLNTEAFFGQGTRLTVV.

This rearrangement joins TRBV10-3 to TRBJ1-3, with 8 bases lining up with TRBD1. The germline CDR1 and CDR2 sequences are ENHRY and SYGVKD. The CDR3 runs to 12 residues. V shed 6 bases and J 7 bases; nucleotides not matched to a gene: 2. CDR3 amino acids: CAISRGQNTIYF. CDR3 bases: TGTGCCATCAGCAGGGGGCAGAACACCATATATTTT.

The chain uses TRBV9 and TRBJ1-5; TRBD1 agrees at 7 bases. V lost 0 bases and J lost 0; bases outside the gene matches: 0. The CDR3 consists of 15 residues. Germline V gene sequence: CDR1 SGDLS, CDR2 YYNGEE. The CDR3 nucleotides read TGTGCCAGCAGCGTAGAGGGGGCTAGCAATCAGCCCCAGCATTTT. It translates to CASSVEGASNQPQHF.

This clonotype has only a few counts. The chain recombines TRBV11-3 with TRBJ1-4; D uncertain. Per the germline V gene, CDR1 is SGHNT and CDR2 is YENEEA. CDR3 length: 14 residues. V shed 6 bases and J shed 7 bases, with 15 bases lying between them. In DNA, the CDR3 is TGTGCCAGCAGTCGTGTGAGCGGGAGTGAAAAACTGTTTTTT. It specifies CASSRVSGSEKLFF.